This T cell receptor beta chain was captured by sequencing in a study of T cell responses to AZD1222 COVID-19 vaccine. The method was immunoSEQ multiplex PCR; TCRdb's version includes in-frame clones alone and lacks a portion of them. The sample lists about 140,000 clones; about 89% were seen once. Germline loops: CDR1 LNHDA, CDR2 SQIVND (reference sequence). The CDR3 loop spans 13 amino acids. V dropped 1 base and J dropped 9 bases, with 10 bases sitting between them. To note about this clone: As yet, its antigen is unknown.

Study-wide results and limits: Spike was spanned by vaccine-associated CD4 TCRs, which were dominant at 160-218 and 743-854. Donors, mostly white British, included more females; clonal diversity was possibly underestimated. Spike-specific TCRs gained breadth and depth after people received two AZD1222 doses.

The clonotype was recovered from an adult in good health. This chain uses TRBV19 with TRBJ1-5, with D hard to call. The source material was peripheral blood, sampled on day 0 of AZD1222 vaccination. CDR3 in amino acids: CASSIVPSGPQHF. Written as DNA, the CDR3 is TGTGCCAGTAGTATAGTACCCTCTGGGCCCCAGCATTTT.